This TCR beta chain was sequenced in a study of blood T cell repertoires in COVID-19. At the level of the study: Collection of acute and convalescent COVID-19 samples took place in the United States, Italy and Spain. T cells, B-cell-depleted T cells, or PBMCs provided the cDNA or gDNA that served as material.

Methods used by the authors: Reference gene primer amplification yielded estimated nucleated cell counts. The repertoire was sequenced with immunoSEQ multiplex PCR; TCRdb's copy has only in-frame clones and lacks some. From that table come the V and J calls and clone size; the DNA was used to work out D and trimming. The profile shows about 80,000 clones, over 70% of them singletons. V shed 2 bases and J shed 1 base, with 10 bases lying between them. This CDR3 is built from 15 residues. The germline V gene encodes CDR1 LGHNA and CDR2 YNFKEQ. This chain joins TRBV4-2 and TRBJ2-3; no definite D call. The sample comprised peripheral blood. The source of this sequence is a man of 80 years or more with active or convalescent COVID-19. CDR3 amino acids: CASSQQATGTDTQYF. The CDR3 DNA follows: TGTGCCAGCAGCCAACAGGCGACCGGCACAGATACGCAGTATTTT.